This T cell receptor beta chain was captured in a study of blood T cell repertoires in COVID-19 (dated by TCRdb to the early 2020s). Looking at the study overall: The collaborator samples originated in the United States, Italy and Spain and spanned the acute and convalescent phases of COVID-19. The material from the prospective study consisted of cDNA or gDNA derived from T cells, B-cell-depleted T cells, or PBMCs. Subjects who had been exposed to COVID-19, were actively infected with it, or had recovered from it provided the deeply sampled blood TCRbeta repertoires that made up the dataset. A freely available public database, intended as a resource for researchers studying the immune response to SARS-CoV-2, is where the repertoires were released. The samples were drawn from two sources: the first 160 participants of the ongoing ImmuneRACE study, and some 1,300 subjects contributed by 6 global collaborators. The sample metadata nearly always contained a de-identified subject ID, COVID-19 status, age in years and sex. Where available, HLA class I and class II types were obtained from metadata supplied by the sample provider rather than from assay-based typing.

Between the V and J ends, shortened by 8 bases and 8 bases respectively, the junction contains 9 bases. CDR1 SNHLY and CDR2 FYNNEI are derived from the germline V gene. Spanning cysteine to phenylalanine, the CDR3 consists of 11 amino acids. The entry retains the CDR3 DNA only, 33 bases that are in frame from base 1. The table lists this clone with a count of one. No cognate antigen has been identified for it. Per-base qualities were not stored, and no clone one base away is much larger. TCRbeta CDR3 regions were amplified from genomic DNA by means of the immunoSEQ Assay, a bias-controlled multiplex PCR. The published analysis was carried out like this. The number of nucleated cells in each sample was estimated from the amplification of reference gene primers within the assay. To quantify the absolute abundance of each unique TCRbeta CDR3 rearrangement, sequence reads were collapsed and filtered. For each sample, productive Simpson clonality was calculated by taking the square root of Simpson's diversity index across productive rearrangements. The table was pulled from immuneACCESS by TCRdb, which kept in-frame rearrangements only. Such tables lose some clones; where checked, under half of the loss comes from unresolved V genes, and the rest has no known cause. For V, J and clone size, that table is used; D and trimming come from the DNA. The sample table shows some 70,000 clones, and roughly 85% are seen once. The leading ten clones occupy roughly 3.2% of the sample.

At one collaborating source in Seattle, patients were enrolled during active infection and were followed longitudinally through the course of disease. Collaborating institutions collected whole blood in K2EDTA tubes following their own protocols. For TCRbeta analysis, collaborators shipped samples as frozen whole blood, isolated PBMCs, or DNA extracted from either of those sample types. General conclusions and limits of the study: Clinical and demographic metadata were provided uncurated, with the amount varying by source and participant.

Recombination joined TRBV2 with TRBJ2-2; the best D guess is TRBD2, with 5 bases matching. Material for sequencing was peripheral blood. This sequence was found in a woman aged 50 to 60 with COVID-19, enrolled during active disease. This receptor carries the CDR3 CASQRRGELFF. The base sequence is TGTGCCAGCCAGCGGAGAGGGGAGCTGTTTTTT.